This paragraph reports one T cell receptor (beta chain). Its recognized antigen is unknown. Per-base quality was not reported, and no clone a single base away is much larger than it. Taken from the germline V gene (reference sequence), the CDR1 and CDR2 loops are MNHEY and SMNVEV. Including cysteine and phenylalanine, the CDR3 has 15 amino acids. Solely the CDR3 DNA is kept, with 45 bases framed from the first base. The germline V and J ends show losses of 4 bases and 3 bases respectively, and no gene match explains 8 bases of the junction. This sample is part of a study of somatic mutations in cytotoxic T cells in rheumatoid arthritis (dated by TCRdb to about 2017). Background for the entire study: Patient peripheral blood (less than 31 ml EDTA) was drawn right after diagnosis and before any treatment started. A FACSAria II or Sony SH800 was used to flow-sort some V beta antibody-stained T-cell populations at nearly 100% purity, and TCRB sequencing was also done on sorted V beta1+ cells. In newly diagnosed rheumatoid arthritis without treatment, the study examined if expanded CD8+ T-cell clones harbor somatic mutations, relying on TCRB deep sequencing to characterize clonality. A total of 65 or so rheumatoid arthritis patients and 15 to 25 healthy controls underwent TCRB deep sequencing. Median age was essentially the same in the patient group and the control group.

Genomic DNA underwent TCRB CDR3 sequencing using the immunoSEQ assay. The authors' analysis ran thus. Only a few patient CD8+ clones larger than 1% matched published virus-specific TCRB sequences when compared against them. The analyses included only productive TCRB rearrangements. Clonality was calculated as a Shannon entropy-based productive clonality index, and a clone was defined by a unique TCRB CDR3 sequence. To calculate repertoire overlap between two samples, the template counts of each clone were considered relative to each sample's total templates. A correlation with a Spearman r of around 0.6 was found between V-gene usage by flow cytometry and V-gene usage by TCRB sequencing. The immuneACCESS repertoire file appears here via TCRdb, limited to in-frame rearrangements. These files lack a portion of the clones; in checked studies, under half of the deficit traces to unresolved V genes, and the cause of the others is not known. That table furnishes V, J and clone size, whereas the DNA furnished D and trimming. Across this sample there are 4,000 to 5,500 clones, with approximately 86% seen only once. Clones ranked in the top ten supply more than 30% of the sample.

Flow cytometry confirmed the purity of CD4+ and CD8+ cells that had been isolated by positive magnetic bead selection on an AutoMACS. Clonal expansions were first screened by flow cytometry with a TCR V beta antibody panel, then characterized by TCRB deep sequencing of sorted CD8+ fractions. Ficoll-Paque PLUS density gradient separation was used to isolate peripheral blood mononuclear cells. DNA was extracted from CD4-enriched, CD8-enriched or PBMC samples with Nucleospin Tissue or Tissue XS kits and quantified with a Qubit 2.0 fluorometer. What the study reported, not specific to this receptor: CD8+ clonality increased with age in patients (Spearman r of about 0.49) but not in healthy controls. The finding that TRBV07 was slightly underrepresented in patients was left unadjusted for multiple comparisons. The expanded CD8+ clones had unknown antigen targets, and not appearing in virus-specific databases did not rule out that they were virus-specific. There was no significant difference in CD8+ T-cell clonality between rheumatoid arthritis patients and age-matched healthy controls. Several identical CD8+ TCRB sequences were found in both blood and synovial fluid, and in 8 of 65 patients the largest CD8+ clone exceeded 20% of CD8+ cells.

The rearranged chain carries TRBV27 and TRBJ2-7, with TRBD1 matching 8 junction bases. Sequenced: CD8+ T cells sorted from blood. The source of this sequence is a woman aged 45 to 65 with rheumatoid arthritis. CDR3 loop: CASSSTGTGDYEQYF. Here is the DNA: TGTGCCAGCAGTTCCACCGGGACAGGAGACTACGAGCAGTACTTC.